Included here is one T cell receptor (beta chain) sequence, with context. This entry comes from a study of T cell changes during pregnancy in multiple sclerosis. The CDR3 runs 13 residues. CDR1 SNHLY and CDR2 FYNNEI come from the germline V gene. V shed 6 bases, J shed 4 bases, and the junction held 4 bases outside the gene matches. Only in-frame clones appear in the TCRdb table, and some are missing; sequencing was by immunoSEQ multiplex PCR. The sample has 60,000 to 70,000 clones; roughly nine tenths are singletons. The sequence derives from a female donor in good health, enrolled as a control in a pregnancy study. The sequences come from peripheral blood, collected after pregnancy. This chain joins TRBV2 and TRBJ1-2, with TRBD1 identical over 8 bases. CDR3 amino acids: CASSLGQGYGYTF. In DNA, the CDR3 is TGTGCCAGCAGCCTCGGACAGGGCTATGGCTACACCTTC.